This T cell receptor beta chain originates from a study of shared clonotypes between healthy human individuals. Repertoires were generated with immunoSEQ multiplex PCR, while TCRdb's copy carries only in-frame clones and drops some. This sample has roughly 2,500,000 clones, with roughly 93% found just once. Study results and limitations: What limited the represented genetic and exposure-history diversity was the small number of donors. Rarefaction revealed incomplete sorted-subset sequencing despite large depth.

As to this clone: Its antigen is not identified. This sample includes further DNA sequences coding for the same CDR3.

Trimming at V came to 4 bases and at J to 7 bases, leaving 6 bases not matched to a gene. This CDR3 comprises 14 residues. Germline values: CDR1 SGHNT, CDR2 YYREEE (reference sequence). Sequenced material: naive CD4+ T cells from PBMCs. The subset: CD45RA+ positively selected. The chain employs TRBV5-4 and TRBJ1-2; TRBD1 aligns across 11 bases. The TCR comes from a young man in good health. Some clones in this sample may be carry-over from other donors' samples. The CDR3 loop reads CASSLGQGAGGYTF. The CDR3 nucleotides are TGTGCCAGCAGCCTCGGACAGGGGGCTGGTGGCTACACCTTC.